This TCR delta chain was recovered during a study of gamma-delta T cells after stem cell transplantation. TCRdb fed the RT-PCR reads into CATT to redo clone calling. Of around 3,200 delta-chain clones listed, 4.5% to 6% are singletons. For this clone: The protein held in TCRdb is that of a much larger clone and does not match this DNA's translation at residue 4, likely because of a read error; the protein shown is translated from the DNA.

The CDR3 extends over 18 amino acids. CDR1 and CDR2 from the germline V gene are GEAIGNYY and EKD. The TCR was taken from a human donor. It is not recorded whose cells these are; they may come from a transplant donor. The sequenced material came from gamma-delta T cells. The gene calls are TRDV2 and TRDJ1, with 10 nucleotides matching TRDD3. CDR3 amino acids: CACGTVDKTGGFTDKLIF. CDR3 coding DNA: TGTGCCTGTGGCACCGTCGACAAAACTGGGGGATTTACCGATAAACTCATCTTT.